This TCR beta chain was recovered during a study of blood T cells in healthy people across ages. Study-level background: The template switching approach captured approximately one barcoded beta molecule for every two T cells.

Findings and limits, study-wide: Long-lived and aged donors differed, with more naive CD4+ cells and higher diversity in the long-lived.

A sample-barcoded 5' primer and a J-beta primer mix were used in a second PCR of roughly 7 to 11 cycles. TCRdb reanalysed the 5' RACE reads using MiXCR and keeps one entry per CDR3 protein. The table lists around 790,000 distinct CDR3 sequences, 40% to 50% of them singletons. As for this clonotype: Its specificity is not known.

Germline V CDR1 and CDR2: SEHNR, FQNEAQ (reference sequence). The CDR3 totals 16 residues. Trimming pared 3 bases from V and 7 bases from J, leaving 19 bases between. Total RNA, at least 5.5 micrograms per sample, came from PBMCs. The TCR comes from a man in his 60s in good health. The sequenced sample was blood. This chain joins TRBV7-9 and TRBJ2-1; D possibly corresponds to TRBD2 (6 bases). This CDR3 reads CASSFPRGGIGNEQFF. The CDR3 DNA follows: TGTGCCAGCAGCTTCCCCCGGGGCGGGATAGGGAATGAGCAGTTCTTC. The whole variable domain, remainder taken from reference TRBV7-9 and TRBJ2-1, is DTGVSQNPRHKITKRGQNVTFRCDPISEHNRLYWYRQTLGQGPEFLTYFQNEAQLEKSRLLSDRFSAERPKGSFSTLEIQRTEQGDSAMYLCASSFPRGGIGNEQFFGPGTRLTVL.